The rows below give T cell receptor beta chains drawn from one sample of a study of T cells in Graves' hyperthyroidism and ophthalmopathy. In TCRdb, the multiplex PCR reads were re-called with MiXCR into one record per CDR3 protein. The sample records a few hundred thousand distinct CDR3 sequences, around 13% being singletons. The sequencing sample was made of blood. Receptor source: a woman in her 40s with Graves' ophthalmopathy. Each CDR3 is given with its conserved first and last residue. A D gene is named only where the DNA matches it firmly. Clone size is not always given. Where it is, it says once, few, many or a class for expanded clones.

d_call clone_size j_call v_call cdr3_aa cdr3_nt
- many TRBJ1-5 TRBV12-3/TRBV12-4 CASRRTSNQPQHF TGTGCCAGCAGGCGGACTAGCAATCAGCCCCAGCATTTT
- few TRBJ2-1 TRBV16 CASSQYGESSYNEQFF TGTGCCAGCAGCCAATACGGCGAGAGCTCCTACAATGAGCAGTTCTTC
TRBD1 many TRBJ2-3 TRBV12-3/TRBV12-4 CASSFSGQGVADTQYF TGTGCCAGCAGTTTTTCAGGGCAGGGGGTAGCAGATACGCAGTATTTT
TRBD1 many TRBJ2-7 TRBV6-1 CASSAKQGPTYEQYF TGTGCCAGCAGTGCAAAACAGGGGCCCACCTACGAGCAGTACTTC
- few TRBJ2-1 TRBV7-9 CASSLGGGQFF TGTGCCAGCAGCTTAGGGGGCGGGCAGTTCTTC
- many TRBJ1-3 TRBV3-1 CASSGDRGPGGNTIYF TGTGCCAGCAGCGGAGACCGAGGTCCTGGGGGAAACACCATATATTTT
TRBD1 - TRBJ2-4 TRBV5-1 CASSLPGQAFKNIQYF TGCGCCAGCAGCTTACCCGGACAGGCCTTCAAAAACATTCAGTACTTC
- - TRBJ2-5 TRBV20-1 CTSDRRRKKETQYF TGCACCTCGGATCGACGGAGAAAGAAGGAGACCCAGTACTTC
- few TRBJ1-6 TRBV6-5 CASSYSRGSPLHF TGTGCCAGCAGTTACTCGCGGGGCTCACCCCTCCACTTT
TRBD2 - TRBJ2-5 TRBV7-2 CASSLGQRGVRETQYF TGTGCCAGCAGCCTAGGACAGCGGGGGGTAAGAGAGACCCAGTACTTC
- - TRBJ1-4 TRBV14 CASSSTRQATNEKLFF TGTGCCAGCAGCTCAACCCGACAAGCTACTAATGAAAAACTGTTTTTT
- - TRBJ1-2 TRBV14 CASSQFTNSYTF TGTGCCAGCAGCCAATTCACCAACAGCTACACCTTC
- - TRBJ2-1 TRBV5-1 CASSLVQGGGEQFF TGCGCCAGCAGCTTGGTCCAGGGAGGGGGTGAGCAGTTCTTC
- - TRBJ1-2 TRBV28 CASRVESNYSYTF TGTGCCAGCAGGGTCGAAAGTAACTATAGCTACACCTTC
- many TRBJ1-2 TRBV5-6 CASSQDNGYGYTF TGTGCCAGCAGCCAGGACAACGGCTATGGCTACACCTTC
TRBD1 many TRBJ1-1 TRBV3-1 CASSQGQGARFRAEAFF TGTGCCAGCAGCCAAGGACAGGGGGCGCGGTTTCGGGCTGAAGCTTTCTTT